This T cell receptor (beta chain) derives from a study of memory CD4+ T cells and cytomegalovirus serostatus. Study background: Of the healthy Belgian adults, nine or ten were CMV seropositive and 20 to 30 seronegative.

Per the study methods: Out-of-frame sequences were removed, leaving 2 million to 2.5 million distinct TCRbeta sequences. Clones were read by immunoSEQ multiplex PCR, and TCRdb kept only the in-frame ones, dropping some. The DNA was the basis for D and trimming; V, J and clone size are from that table. This table holds about 58,000 clones, about four fifths found once. The CDR3 loop spans 15 amino acids. Germline V gene lookup returns CDR1 WNHNN and CDR2 SYGVQD (reference sequence). V gave up 5 bases and J gave up 2 bases; unmatched junction bases: 7. Study-level points and caveats: CD4+ memory repertoires contained about 40% of the roughly 160 reported CMV TCRbeta sequences.

As for this clone: Its antigen is unknown.

The sort gate was single viable CD3+CD4+CD8-CD45RO+ cells for memory CD4+ T cells. Donors' CMV status reflects serum IgG against pp150, pp28, p38, p52. The sequence derives from an adult in good health and CMV-seronegative. Some clones in this sample may be carry-over from other donors' samples. This chain links TRBV10-1 with TRBJ2-5; the match to TRBD2 covers 8 bases. Sequencing input: memory CD4+ T cells from blood. The CDR3 region is CASSTGRGGQETQYF. The DNA for the CDR3 is TGCGCCAGCAGTACCGGACGGGGGGGACAAGAGACCCAGTACTTC.